This is a list of T cell receptor beta chains from one sample in a study of blood T cell repertoires in COVID-19. TCRdb keeps only in-frame clones here, not all; method: immunoSEQ multiplex PCR. The sample lists about 55,000 clones, roughly 90% occurring once. Sequencing was carried out using peripheral blood. The receptors originated from a man aged 80 or over with acute or convalescent COVID-19. Both conserved end residues are part of each CDR3. A D gene is named only where the DNA matches it firmly. Some rows have no size entry. The others give once, few or many, or a class for an expanded clone.

J gene,V gene,D gene,clone size,CDR3 protein,CDR3 DNA
TRBJ1-2,TRBV19,NA,once,CASSTRQVGYGYTF,TGTGCCAGTAGTACCCGACAGGTCGGCTATGGCTACACCTTC
TRBJ2-5,TRBV11-2,TRBD2,NA,CASSLSGLAALETQYF,TGTGCCAGCAGCTTGTCGGGACTAGCGGCATTAGAGACCCAGTACTTC
TRBJ1-4,TRBV19,NA,NA,CASSIRGPHNVPTTNEKLFF,TGTGCCAGTAGTATAAGGGGCCCCCATAATGTTCCCACAACTAATGAAAAACTGTTTTTT
TRBJ2-3,TRBV2,TRBD2,NA,CASSLSGGINTQYF,TGTGCCAGCAGCTTAAGCGGGGGGATTAATACGCAGTATTTT
TRBJ1-2,TRBV7-9,TRBD1,NA,CASSTGVARAEGYTF,TGTGCCAGCAGCACAGGGGTAGCGAGGGCGGAGGGCTACACCTTC
TRBJ1-1,TRBV4-3,NA,NA,CASSQEAGANTEAFF,TGCGCCAGCAGCCAAGAGGCAGGGGCGAACACTGAAGCTTTCTTT
TRBJ2-4,TRBV7-3,TRBD2,few,CASSVQGEGIQYF,TGTGCCAGCAGCGTGCAAGGGGAGGGCATTCAGTACTTC
TRBJ1-6,TRBV14,NA,NA,CASSFSSGNSPLHF,TGTGCCAGCAGCTTCTCCTCAGGGAATTCACCCCTCCACTTT
TRBJ2-7,TRBV5-1,NA,NA,CASSKSRSDEQYF,TGCGCCAGCAGCAAAAGCAGGTCCGACGAGCAGTACTTC
TRBJ2-2,TRBV5-4,TRBD2,NA,CARRRRGGSTGELFF,TGTGCCCGCAGGAGGCGGGGGGGGAGCACCGGGGAGCTGTTTTTT
TRBJ2-3,TRBV29-1,TRBD1,NA,CSVLDRGTTDTQYF,TGCAGCGTCCTTGACAGGGGGACGACAGATACGCAGTATTTT
TRBJ2-1,TRBV6-5,TRBD2,NA,CASSFPGGPNEQFF,TGTGCCAGCAGCTTTCCGGGGGGGCCGAATGAGCAGTTCTTC
TRBJ1-1,TRBV19,TRBD1,NA,CASTTGGGRTEAFF,TGTGCCAGTACTACAGGGGGCGGGCGGACTGAAGCTTTCTTT
TRBJ2-1,TRBV10-1,TRBD2,NA,CASSEVAGGSYNEQFF,TGCGCCAGCAGTGAGGTAGCGGGGGGATCATACAATGAGCAGTTCTTC
TRBJ2-6,TRBV23-1,NA,NA,CASSQSRGSGANVLTF,TGCGCCAGCAGTCAAAGCCGGGGTTCTGGGGCCAACGTCCTGACTTTC
TRBJ1-6,TRBV6-5,NA,many,CASSYTREFDSPLHF,TGTGCCAGCAGTTACACCAGGGAATTCGATTCACCCCTCCACTTT
TRBJ1-2,TRBV19,NA,once,CASGDRVNYGYTF,TGTGCCAGTGGAGACCGGGTTAACTATGGCTACACCTTC
TRBJ2-2,TRBV6-5,NA,NA,CASTRLSSGELFF,TGTGCCAGCACCAGACTATCCTCCGGGGAGCTGTTTTTT
TRBJ2-1,TRBV19,TRBD2,NA,CASRHPGGGLGDEQFF,TGTGCCAGTAGACATCCCGGCGGGGGACTAGGAGATGAGCAGTTCTTC
TRBJ1-3,TRBV9,TRBD1,NA,CASSVDPLTGTGGSGNTIYF,TGTGCCAGCAGCGTAGACCCCCTTACCGGGACAGGGGGTTCTGGAAACACCATATATTTT
TRBJ2-3,TRBV9,NA,NA,CASSVGWGGSTDTQYF,TGTGCCAGCAGCGTAGGATGGGGGGGCTCCACAGATACGCAGTATTTT
TRBJ2-1,TRBV7-3,TRBD2,NA,CASSSLAGGPYNEQFF,TGTGCCAGCAGCTCCCTAGCGGGAGGGCCCTACAATGAGCAGTTCTTC
TRBJ1-3,TRBV11-3,TRBD1,NA,CASSQAGGSGNTIYF,TGTGCCAGCAGCCAAGCAGGGGGCTCTGGAAACACCATATATTTT
TRBJ1-3,TRBV6-5,TRBD1,NA,CASRARTGAGNTIYF,TGTGCCAGCAGGGCCAGGACAGGGGCAGGAAACACCATATATTTT
TRBJ2-5,TRBV5-8,NA,NA,CASSFRGGTQYF,TGTGCCAGCAGCTTCAGAGGGGGGACCCAGTACTTC
TRBJ2-5,TRBV2,NA,NA,CASSEVKGFKTQYF,TGTGCCAGCAGTGAAGTGAAGGGGTTTAAGACCCAGTACTTC
TRBJ1-2,TRBV27,TRBD1,NA,CASSLRQGTNYGYTF,TGTGCCAGCAGCTTACGACAGGGGACTAACTATGGCTACACCTTC
TRBJ2-1,TRBV10-1,NA,NA,CASSPGGPAEQFF,TGCGCCAGCAGCCCAGGGGGGCCGGCCGAGCAGTTCTTC
TRBJ1-1,TRBV19,TRBD1,NA,CASSSPDRGNTEAFF,TGTGCCAGTAGTAGCCCGGACAGGGGGAACACTGAAGCTTTCTTT
TRBJ2-4,TRBV9,NA,NA,CASSAISGEGIQYF,TGTGCCAGCAGCGCCATCTCAGGGGAGGGCATTCAGTACTTC